The clone carrying this T cell receptor beta chain was counted a single time. The data are from a study of blood T cell repertoires in COVID-19. At the level of the study: Donors in the United States, Italy and Spain gave samples during acute or convalescent COVID-19. From T cells, B-cell-depleted T cells, or PBMCs came the material, which was cDNA or gDNA.

Recruited during active infection, patients (from Seattle) were subsequently followed longitudinally. Original data processing: Estimated nucleated cell counts came from reference gene primer amplification. Sequencing used immunoSEQ multiplex PCR; TCRdb keeps in-frame clones, though not all of them. The V and J calls and clone size are taken from that table; D and trimming were inferred from the DNA. The sample consists of 200,000 to 250,000 clones, just over 85% of them appearing once. With 6 bases clipped from V and 4 bases from J, the junction kept 7 bases outside the gene matches. The germline CDR1 and CDR2 sequences are MRHNA and SNTAGT. The CDR3 runs 15 residues.

The material sequenced was peripheral blood. The sequence came from a man in his forties or fifties with COVID-19, enrolled during active disease. The chain uses TRBV6-4 and TRBJ2-1; 9 bases match TRBD2. This chain's CDR3 is CASSLLAGAYNEQFF. Here the CDR3 DNA reads TGTGCCAGCAGCTTACTAGCGGGCGCTTACAATGAGCAGTTCTTC.